The clone carrying this T cell receptor (beta chain) has only a few counts. Its antigen is unknown. This entry belongs to a study of beta chain features in type 1 diabetes. In the study overall: The study found patients and healthy donors alike in age, gender and cell yields. General study findings and limits: In comparison with healthy donors, patients had naive, central memory and Treg TCRB repertoires that appeared more similar.

Trimming at V came to 9 bases and at J to 7 bases, leaving 12 bases not matched to a gene. The CDR3 contains 13 residues. Germline V lookup: CDR1 SNHLY, CDR2 FYNNEI. Every participating donor gave one draw, a heparinised blood sample averaging roughly 100 mL. The sequenced template was cDNA made from the entire isolated RNA. For naive, central memory and regulatory T cell samples, reads averaged around 3.5 million. Sequencing was performed with immunoSEQ multiplex PCR; in TCRdb, only in-frame clones are kept and a portion is missing. The repertoire holds 150,000 or so clones, with around 10% as singletons.

The sample taken for sequencing was central memory CD4+ T cells from blood. The chain carries TRBV2 and TRBJ2-7; 7 bases line up with TRBD2. The source is a man younger than 30 in good health. The CDR3 DNA reads as TGTGCCAGAGCGGGGACGTCTACGAGGGAGCAGTACTTC. It is translated as CARAGTSTREQYF.